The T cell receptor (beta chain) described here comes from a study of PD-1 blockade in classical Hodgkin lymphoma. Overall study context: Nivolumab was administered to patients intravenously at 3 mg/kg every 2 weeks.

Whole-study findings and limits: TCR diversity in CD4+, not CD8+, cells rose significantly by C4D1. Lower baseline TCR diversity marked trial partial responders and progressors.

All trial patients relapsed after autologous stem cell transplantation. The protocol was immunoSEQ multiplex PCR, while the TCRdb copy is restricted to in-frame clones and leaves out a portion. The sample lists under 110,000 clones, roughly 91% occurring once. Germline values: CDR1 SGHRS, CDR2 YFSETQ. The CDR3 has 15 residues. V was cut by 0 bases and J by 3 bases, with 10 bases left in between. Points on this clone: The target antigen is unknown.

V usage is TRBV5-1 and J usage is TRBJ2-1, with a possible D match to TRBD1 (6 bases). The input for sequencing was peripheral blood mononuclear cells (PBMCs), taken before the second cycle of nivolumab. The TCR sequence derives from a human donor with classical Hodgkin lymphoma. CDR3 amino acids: CASSLAPDSYNEQFF. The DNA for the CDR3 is TGCGCCAGCAGCTTGGCTCCGGACAGCTACAATGAGCAGTTCTTC. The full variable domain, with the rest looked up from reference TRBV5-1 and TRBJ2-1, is KAGVTQTPRYLIKTRGQQVTLSCSPISGHRSVSWYQQTPGQGLQFLFEYFSETQRNKGNFPGRFSGRQFSNSRSEMNVSTLELGDSALYLCASSLAPDSYNEQFFGPGTRLTVL.